The 15 T cell receptor beta chains presented below share a single source sample, sequenced in a study of T cell repertoires in cytomegalovirus infection (dated by TCRdb to between 2018 and 2020). The treatment or condition label on this specimen signifies: in vitro stimulation with specific CMV peptide epitopes to enrich CMV-specific T cells. Instrument used: Illumina HiSeq 1500. TCRdb's own reprocessing of the public reads used fastp at Q25 and MiXCR and kept productive beta chains. Rows matching on CDR3 protein sequence are summarized as one entry with the most common DNA and genes. This sample holds some 700,000 distinct CDR3 sequences; about 33% were observed only once. The ten largest account for approximately 18% of the sample. No antigens are known for them. The source was cultured PBMCs, collected from culture after CMV antigen stimulation. The receptors stem from a human donor in good health (CMV status not recorded). Some clones in this sample may be carry-over from other donors' samples.

V usage is TRBV19 and J usage is TRBJ1-2; D is uncertain. V lost 6 bases and J 7 bases, leaving 18 bases between the germline ends. CDR3 length equals 14 residues. Germline V gene lookup returns CDR1 LNHDA and CDR2 SQIVND (reference sequence). The CDR3 loop is CASSPPRAWGGYTF. In DNA form, the CDR3 reads TGTGCCAGTAGCCCCCCCCGGGCCTGGGGTGGCTACACCTTC.

V gene TRBV2 combines with J gene TRBJ2-7, with a tentative D call TRBD2 (7 bases). Germline V gene sequence: CDR1 SNHLY, CDR2 FYNNEI. The V gene lost 2 bases and the J gene lost 3 bases, with 17 bases spanning the gap. The CDR3 covers 16 residues. This CDR3 is CASSEFTGGRLYEQYF. The CDR3 DNA sequence: TGTGCCAGCAGTGAATTTACCGGGGGGCGACTCTACGAGCAGTACTTC.

The rearrangement uses TRBV7-2 and TRBJ2-3, with 8 bases that match TRBD2. V was clipped by 8 bases and J by 5 bases; unmatched bases: 9. The CDR3 is 14 amino acids. Germline values: CDR1 SGHTA, CDR2 FQGNSA. For the CDR3, the DNA is TGTGCCAGCGGTAGTCGGGGGGGGCGAGATACGCAGTATTTT. Its translation: CASGSRGGRDTQYF.

This clonotype was counted at least ten times. This chain uses TRBV7-8 with TRBJ2-3, with D unresolved. The CDR3 runs 12 residues. Trimming removed 3 bases from V and 4 bases from J, with 5 bases in between. Germline V gene sequence: CDR1 SGHVS, CDR2 FQNEAQ. CDR3 amino acids: CASSFFADTQYF. DNA of the CDR3: TGTGCCAGCAGCTTCTTCGCAGATACGCAGTATTTT.

This clonotype was found a few times. This chain links TRBV7-8 with TRBJ2-7; tentatively, D is TRBD1 (5 bases). Trimming removed 1 base at V and 3 bases at J, with 16 bases between. The CDR3 runs 16 residues. CDR1 is SGHVS and CDR2 is FQNEAQ in the germline V gene. CDR3 in amino acids: CASSLVEGASYYEQYF. The CDR3 DNA reads TGTGCCAGCAGCTTAGTAGAAGGGGCCTCCTACTACGAGCAGTACTTC.

This clonotype was observed a few times. This chain links TRBV11-3 with TRBJ1-1; no reliable D call. Deletions cut 11 bases from V and 2 bases from J, with 12 bases between. This CDR3 has 12 amino acids. CDR1 SGHNT and CDR2 YENEEA come from the germline V gene. In nucleotides, the CDR3 is TGTGCCCAGCCTGAGGATAACACTGAAGCTTTCTTT. Translating it yields CAQPEDNTEAFF.

The V and J genes are TRBV20-1 and TRBJ1-5; 11 nucleotides align to TRBD1. Germline CDR1 DFQATT, CDR2 SNEGSKA (reference sequence). The CDR3 runs to 14 residues. The junction had 7 bases not matched to a gene; V was cut back by 6 bases and J by 6 bases. CDR3 DNA sequence: TGCAGTGCCCCGGACAGGGGGCGCGGTCAGCCCCAGCATTTT. Residues: CSAPDRGRGQPQHF.

This clonotype has a handful of counts. This rearrangement joins TRBV20-1 to TRBJ2-3; 8 bases are shared with TRBD1. V trimming: 6 bases; J trimming: 4 bases; junction bases outside the gene matches: 12. The CDR3 contains 15 residues. Germline V gene lookup returns CDR1 DFQATT and CDR2 SNEGSKA (reference sequence). CDR3 amino acids: CSANMGQAGADTQYF. The CDR3 coding sequence is TGCAGTGCCAACATGGGACAGGCCGGCGCAGATACGCAGTATTTT.

This clonotype was seen more than once but under ten times. The V gene is TRBV2, the J gene TRBJ1-1, with D unclear. CDR1 and CDR2 (germline): SNHLY, FYNNEI. This CDR3 has 12 amino acids. V gave up 4 bases and J gave up 4 bases, with 7 bases separating them. The CDR3 spells CASSGGPTEAFF. For the CDR3, the DNA is TGTGCCAGCAGTGGAGGCCCCACTGAAGCTTTCTTT. Filled out from reference TRBV2 and TRBJ1-1, the complete variable domain reads EPEVTQTPSHQVTQMGQEVILRCVPISNHLYFYWYRQILGQKVEFLVSFYNNEISEKSEIFDDQFSVERPDGSNFTLKIRSTKLEDSAMYFCASSGGPTEAFFGQGTRLTVV.

J is TRBJ2-5 and V is TRBV5-4; TRBD1 aligns across 8 bases. The V segment lost 3 bases and the J segment 0 bases; nucleotides outside the gene matches: 7. Germline V CDR1 and CDR2: SGHNT, YYREEE (reference sequence). The CDR3 has 16 residues. The CDR3 nucleotides are TGTGCCAGCAGCTCCACCCAGGGGGCGGACCAAGAGACCCAGTACTTC. As protein: CASSSTQGADQETQYF.

This sequence joins TRBV9 and TRBJ2-5; the D gene is possibly TRBD2 (6 bases). Germline CDR1 SGDLS, CDR2 YYNGEE. With 0 bases removed from V and 2 bases from J, the gap between germline ends came to 17 bases. CDR3 length: 17 residues. CDR3 region: CASSVAGAGSAQETQYF. The CDR3 DNA sequence: TGTGCCAGCAGCGTAGCTGGGGCGGGATCAGCACAAGAGACCCAGTACTTC. Full variable domain (outside the CDR3, taken from reference TRBV9 and TRBJ2-5): DSGVTQTPKHLITATGQRVTLRCSPRSGDLSVYWYQQSLDQGLQFLIQYYNGEERAKGNILERFSAQQFPDLHSELNLSSLELGDSALYFCASSVAGAGSAQETQYFGPGTRLLVL.

This clonotype was seen at least ten times. The genes are TRBV7-2 and TRBJ2-3, with a tentative D call TRBD2 (5 bases). The V end was cut by 5 bases, the J end by 3 bases, with 12 bases between. The CDR3 is 14 residues long. Germline V lookup: CDR1 SGHTA, CDR2 FQGNSA. CDR3 sequence (DNA): TGTGCCAGCAGCCCCCGGCTAGCTACAGATACGCAGTATTTT. This gives the protein CASSPRLATDTQYF. The entire variable domain, with the rest obtained from reference TRBV7-2 and TRBJ2-3, is as follows: GAGVSQSPSNKVTEKGKDVELRCDPISGHTALYWYRQSLGQGLEFLIYFQGNSAPDKSGLPSDRFSAERTGGSVSTLTIQRTQQEDSAVYLCASSPRLATDTQYFGPGTRLTVL.

The chain has TRBV12-3 or TRBV12-4 and TRBJ2-1, with D possibly TRBD1 on 6 matching bases. CDR3 size: 12 residues. V was clipped by 5 bases and J by 7 bases, with 9 bases between them. CDR3 bases: TGTGCCAGCAGTCGGACAGAAAATGAGCAGTTCTTC. Translated: CASSRTENEQFF.

The chain links TRBV4-1 to TRBJ1-1; D not certain. This CDR3 has 13 amino acids. Germline values: CDR1 MGHRA, CDR2 YSYEKL. The V and J ends lost 11 bases and 0 bases respectively, with 13 bases between them. For the CDR3, the DNA is TGCGCCTCTACCCGGGATGTGAACACTGAAGCTTTCTTT. Protein product: CASTRDVNTEAFF.

This clonotype has a handful of counts. The genes are TRBV7-2 and TRBJ2-1, with 13 bases lining up with TRBD2. Germline CDR1 and CDR2: SGHTA and FQGNSA. The CDR3 covers 18 residues. J gave up 10 bases and V 5 bases, and 17 bases lay outside the gene matches. The CDR3 sequence is CASSATLAGGTSMYEQFF. The CDR3 nucleotides read TGTGCCAGCAGCGCCACACTAGCGGGGGGGACTAGTATGTACGAGCAGTTCTTC.